Listed here is a single T cell receptor (beta chain). The data originate from a study of blood T cell repertoires in COVID-19. In the original processing: Nucleated cell number was recorded as an estimate derived from reference gene primer amplification. Sequenced by immunoSEQ multiplex PCR; TCRdb stores in-frame clones only, minus some. V and J calls and clone size are those listed in that table; D and trimming were worked out from the DNA. The sample has roughly 38,000 clones, about 80% seen once. Germline loops: CDR1 MNHEY, CDR2 SMNVEV (reference sequence). Unmatched junction bases numbered 9, after V lost 3 bases and J lost 5 bases. This CDR3 comprises 15 residues.

The specimen was peripheral blood. The sequence came from a man between 60 and 75 years old with active COVID-19. V usage is TRBV27 and J usage is TRBJ2-5; 7 bases match TRBD2. Here the CDR3 reads CASSFSGSGGETQYF. CDR3 sequence (DNA): TGTGCCAGCAGTTTCTCGGGGTCCGGGGGGGAGACCCAGTACTTC.